This entry features one T cell receptor beta chain sequence. As yet, its antigen is unknown. Trimming left V 1 base short and J 6 bases short, with 10 bases between. This CDR3 has 13 residues. Germline V gene lookup returns CDR1 SGHDT and CDR2 YYEEEE. This entry is derived from a study of cytomegalovirus exposure and HLA in healthy donors. Broader study findings: According to an earlier analysis, most TCR beta V segments yielded productive rearrangements about 87% or about 30% of the time. In a later analysis, the majority of CMV-associated beta chains seemingly showed HLA restriction.

This PCR relied on a set of 60 Vbeta primers and 13 Jbeta primers. In the original workflow: Later, an analysis found about 80 million unique TCR beta chains, and approximately 10 million of these were shared. Only in-frame clones appear in the TCRdb table, and some are missing; sequencing was by immunoSEQ multiplex PCR. D and trimming were read from the DNA, whereas the V and J calls and clone size are those reported in that table. There are some 150,000 clones in the sample, with around 2.2% held by the top ten. Sample: PBMCs. The rearrangement uses TRBV5-6 and TRBJ1-2; D is unresolved. The clonotype comes from a woman aged 18-29 years in good health and CMV-seronegative. The CDR3, as DNA: TGTGCCAGCAGCTTGATTGTAACAGATGGCTACACCTTC. This encodes CASSLIVTDGYTF.